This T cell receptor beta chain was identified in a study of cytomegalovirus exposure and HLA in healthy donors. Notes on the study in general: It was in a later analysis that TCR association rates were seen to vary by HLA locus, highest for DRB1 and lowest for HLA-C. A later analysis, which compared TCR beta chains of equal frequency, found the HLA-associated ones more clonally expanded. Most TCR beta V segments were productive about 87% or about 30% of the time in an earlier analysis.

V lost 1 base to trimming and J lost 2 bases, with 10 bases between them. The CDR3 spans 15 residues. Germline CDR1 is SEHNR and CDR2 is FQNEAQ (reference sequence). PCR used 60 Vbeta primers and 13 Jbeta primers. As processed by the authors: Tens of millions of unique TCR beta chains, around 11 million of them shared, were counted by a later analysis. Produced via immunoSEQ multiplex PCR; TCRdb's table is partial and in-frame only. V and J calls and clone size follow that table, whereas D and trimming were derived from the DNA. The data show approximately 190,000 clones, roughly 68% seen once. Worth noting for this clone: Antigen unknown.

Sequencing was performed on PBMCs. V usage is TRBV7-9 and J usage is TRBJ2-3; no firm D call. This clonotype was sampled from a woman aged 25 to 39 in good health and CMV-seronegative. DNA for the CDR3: TGTGCCAGCAGCTTAGTGTCAGAAAACACAGATACGCAGTATTTT. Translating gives CASSLVSENTDTQYF.